This record covers a single T cell receptor (beta chain). Methods used by the authors: The authors estimated nucleated cell counts from reference gene primer amplification. Here immunoSEQ multiplex PCR was the method, and the copy in TCRdb shows in-frame clones only, minus some. V and J calls and clone size are copied from that table; D and trimming were computed from the DNA. This repertoire shows around 220,000 clones, approximately 78% found once; its top ten account for roughly 8.2%. The data belong to a study of blood T cell repertoires in COVID-19. Germline assignment: CDR1 MNHEY and CDR2 SMNVEV (reference sequence). This CDR3 comprises 14 residues. Trimming took 6 bases from V and 5 from J; bases not matched to a gene: 9.

This sequence joins TRBV27 and TRBJ1-2; 7 bases line up with TRBD1. The clonotype was recovered from a woman older than 75 with COVID-19, enrolled during active disease. The sequencing sample was made of peripheral blood. In nucleotides, the CDR3 is TGTGCCAGCAGGTCGACAGGGCAGGGATATGGCTACACCTTC. Its protein product is CASRSTGQGYGYTF.